The 3 T cell receptor beta chains in this list originate from one sample, sequenced in a study of CD8+ T cells in alopecia areata. Extracted RNA was reverse transcribed into cDNA, the sequencing template. Clones were sequenced by immunoSEQ multiplex PCR, and TCRdb holds only the in-frame ones, with some missing. The sample has more than 110,000 clones; 82% are singletons. The treatment is: oral pan-JAK inhibitor, 5-10 mg twice daily. Sequencing used CD8+ T cells sorted from blood, obtained at week 4, from a patient treated with tofacitinib. These receptors originate from a human donor with alopecia areata.

The table lists this clone with a few counts. The chain combines TRBV29-1 with TRBJ2-5; 9 nucleotides agree with TRBD2. The CDR3 contains 14 residues. V shed 5 bases and J 0 bases; nucleotides not matched to a gene: 4. CDR1 is SQVTM, CDR2 ANQGSEA, per germline. The CDR3 loop reads CSVCLAGYQETQYF. In DNA, the CDR3 is TGCAGCGTTTGTCTAGCGGGGTACCAAGAGACCCAGTACTTC.

As to this clone: The same CDR3 arises from other DNA sequences in this sample as well. V is TRBV4-2 and J is TRBJ2-5; D might be TRBD2 (5 bases). V was pared by 0 bases and J by 1 base, with 12 bases between. Germline values: CDR1 LGHNA, CDR2 YNFKEQ. The CDR3 loop spans 16 amino acids. The CDR3 region has the DNA TGTGCCAGCAGCCAAGAAGGGAGCGGAGCCCAAGAGACCCAGTACTTC. Protein product: CASSQEGSGAQETQYF.

The rearrangement uses TRBV4-2 and TRBJ2-1; 8 bases match TRBD2. CDR3 length: 17 residues. J lost 0 bases, V lost 3 bases, and 7 bases had no gene match. CDR1 is LGHNA, CDR2 YNFKEQ, per germline. The CDR3 sequence is CASSQDERGSSYNEQFF. The CDR3 bases are TGTGCCAGCAGCCAGGATGAGCGGGGGAGCTCCTACAATGAGCAGTTCTTC.